This TCR beta chain originates from a study of monozygotic twins with inflammatory bowel disease. Germline CDR1 SGDLS, CDR2 YYNGEE. This CDR3 has 15 residues. Every TCR library consumed about 3.5 ug of total RNA. TCRdb re-called the 5' RACE reads; every CDR3 protein appears as one record, without DNA. The sample's table shows some 400,000 distinct CDR3 sequences. This sequence joins TRBV9 and TRBJ1-6. The specimen sequenced was blood. The TCR was taken from a human donor with ulcerative colitis or Crohn's disease, or a healthy co-twin of an affected twin (not recorded which). The CDR3 spells CASSVALGLGSPLHF.